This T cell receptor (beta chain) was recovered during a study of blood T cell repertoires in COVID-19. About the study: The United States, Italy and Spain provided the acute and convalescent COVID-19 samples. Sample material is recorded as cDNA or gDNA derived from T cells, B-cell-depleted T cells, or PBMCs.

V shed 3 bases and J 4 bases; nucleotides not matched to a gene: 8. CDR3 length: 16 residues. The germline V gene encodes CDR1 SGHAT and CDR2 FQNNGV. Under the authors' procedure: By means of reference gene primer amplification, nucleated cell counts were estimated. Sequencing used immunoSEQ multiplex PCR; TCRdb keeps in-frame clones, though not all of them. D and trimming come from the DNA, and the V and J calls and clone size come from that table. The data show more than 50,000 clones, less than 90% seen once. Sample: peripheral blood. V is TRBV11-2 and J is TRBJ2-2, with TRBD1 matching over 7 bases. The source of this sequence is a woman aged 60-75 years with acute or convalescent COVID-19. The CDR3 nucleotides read TGTGCCAGCAGCTTTGGAAAGACAGGGTCCACCGGGGAGCTGTTTTTT. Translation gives CASSFGKTGSTGELFF.